Included here is one T cell receptor (beta chain) sequence, with context. Its matching antigen is unknown. From the germline J gene comes the end of the CDR3, since the read stops 3 residues before it. CDR3 length: 12 amino acids. Trimming took 5 bases from V and 4 from J, leaving 8 bases between them. In germline, CDR1 is LNHDA, CDR2 SQIVND (reference sequence). The entry originates in a study of T cell clonality in common variable immunodeficiency. TCRdb's copy holds only in-frame clones and misses some; the assay was immunoSEQ multiplex PCR. There are around 17,000 clones in the sample, none observed a single time. General study points: Fewer deletions and N-nucleotide insertions were reportedly seen in common variable immunodeficiency TCR beta sequences.

This TCR came from a human donor with common variable immunodeficiency. Sequencing input: peripheral blood mononuclear cells. The chain couples TRBV19 to TRBJ1-2; D may be TRBD1 (5 bases). This chain's CDR3 is CASSVRVYGYTF. CDR3 DNA (partial): TGTGCCAGTAGTGTCAGGGTCTATGGC.